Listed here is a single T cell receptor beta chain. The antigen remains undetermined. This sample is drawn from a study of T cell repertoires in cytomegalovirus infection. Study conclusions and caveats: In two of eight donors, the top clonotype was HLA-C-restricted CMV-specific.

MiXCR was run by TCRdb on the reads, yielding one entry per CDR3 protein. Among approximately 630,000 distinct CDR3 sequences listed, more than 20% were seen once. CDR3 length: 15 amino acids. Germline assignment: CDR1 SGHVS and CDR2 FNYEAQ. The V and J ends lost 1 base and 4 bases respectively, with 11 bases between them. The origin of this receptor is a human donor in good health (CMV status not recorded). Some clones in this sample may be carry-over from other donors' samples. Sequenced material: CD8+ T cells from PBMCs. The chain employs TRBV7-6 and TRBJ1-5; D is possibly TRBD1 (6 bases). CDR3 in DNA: TGTGCCAGCAGCTTAGTTGGACAGAAGAATCAGCCCCAGCATTTT. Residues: CASSLVGQKNQPQHF. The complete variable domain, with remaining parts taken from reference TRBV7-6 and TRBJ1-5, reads GAGVSQSPRYKVTKRGQDVALRCDPISGHVSLYWYRQALGQGPEFLTYFNYEAQQDKSGLPNDRFSAERPEGSISTLTIQRTEQRDSAMYRCASSLVGQKNQPQHFGDGTRLSIL.